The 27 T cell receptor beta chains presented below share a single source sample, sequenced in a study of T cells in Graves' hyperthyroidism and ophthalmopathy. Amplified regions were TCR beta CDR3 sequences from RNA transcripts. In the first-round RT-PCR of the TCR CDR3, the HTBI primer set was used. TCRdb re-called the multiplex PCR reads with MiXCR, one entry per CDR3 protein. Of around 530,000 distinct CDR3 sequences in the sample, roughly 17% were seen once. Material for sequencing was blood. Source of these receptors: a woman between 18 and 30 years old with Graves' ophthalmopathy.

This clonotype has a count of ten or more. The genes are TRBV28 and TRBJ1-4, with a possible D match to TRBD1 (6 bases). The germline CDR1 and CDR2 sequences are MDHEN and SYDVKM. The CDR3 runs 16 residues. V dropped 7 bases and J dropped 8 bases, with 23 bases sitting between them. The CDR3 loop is CASTRRPGQGEEKLFF. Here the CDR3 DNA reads TGTGCCAGCACCCGGCGACCGGGACAAGGGGAGGAAAAACTGTTTTTT.

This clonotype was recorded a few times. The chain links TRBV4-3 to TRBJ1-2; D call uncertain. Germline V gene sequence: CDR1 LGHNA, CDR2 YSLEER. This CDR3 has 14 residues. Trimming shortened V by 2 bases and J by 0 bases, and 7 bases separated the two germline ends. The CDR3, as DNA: TGCGCCAGCAGCCAACAGGAACCTAACTATGGCTACACCTTC. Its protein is CASSQQEPNYGYTF.

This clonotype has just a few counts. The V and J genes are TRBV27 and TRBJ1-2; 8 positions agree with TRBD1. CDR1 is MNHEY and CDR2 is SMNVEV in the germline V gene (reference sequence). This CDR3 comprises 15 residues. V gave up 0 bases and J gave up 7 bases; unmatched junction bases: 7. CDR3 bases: TGTGCCAGCAGTTTATCCCTTGCAGGGGGCGGTGGCTACACCTTC. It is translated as CASSLSLAGGGGYTF.

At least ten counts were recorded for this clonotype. CDR3 loop: CSARYNYEQYF. The CDR3 DNA is TGCAGTGCTAGGTATAACTACGAGCAGTACTTC. This sequence joins TRBV20-1 and TRBJ2-7; D ambiguous. Between the trimmed V and J ends, which lost 3 bases and 3 bases, there was a span of 6 bases. The CDR3 has 11 amino acids. CDR1 is DFQATT and CDR2 is SNEGSKA in the germline V gene (reference sequence).

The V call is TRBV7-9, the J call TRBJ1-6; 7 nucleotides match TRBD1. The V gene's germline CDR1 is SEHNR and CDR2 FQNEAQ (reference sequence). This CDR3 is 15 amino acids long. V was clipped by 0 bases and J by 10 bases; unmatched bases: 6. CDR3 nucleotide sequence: TGTGCCAGCAGCTTAGCGCGACAGGGTTACTCACCCCTCCACTTT. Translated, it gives CASSLARQGYSPLHF. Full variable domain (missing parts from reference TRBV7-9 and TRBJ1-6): DTGVSQNPRHKITKRGQNVTFRCDPISEHNRLYWYRQTLGQGPEFLTYFQNEAQLEKSRLLSDRFSAERPKGSFSTLEIQRTEQGDSAMYLCASSLARQGYSPLHFGNGTRLTVT.

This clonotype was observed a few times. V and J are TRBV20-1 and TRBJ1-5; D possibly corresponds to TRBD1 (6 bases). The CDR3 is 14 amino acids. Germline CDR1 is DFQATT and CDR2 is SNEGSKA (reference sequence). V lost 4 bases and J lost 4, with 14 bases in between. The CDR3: CSAIRGTQNQPQHF. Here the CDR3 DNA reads TGCAGTGCTATTCGGGGGACACAGAATCAGCCCCAGCATTTT.

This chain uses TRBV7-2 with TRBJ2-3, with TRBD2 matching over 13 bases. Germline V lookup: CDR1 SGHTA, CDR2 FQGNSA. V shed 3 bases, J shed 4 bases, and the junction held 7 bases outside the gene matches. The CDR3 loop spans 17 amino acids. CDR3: CASSFRGLAGLPDTQYF. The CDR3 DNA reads TGTGCCAGCAGCTTTAGGGGACTAGCGGGATTGCCAGATACGCAGTATTTT.

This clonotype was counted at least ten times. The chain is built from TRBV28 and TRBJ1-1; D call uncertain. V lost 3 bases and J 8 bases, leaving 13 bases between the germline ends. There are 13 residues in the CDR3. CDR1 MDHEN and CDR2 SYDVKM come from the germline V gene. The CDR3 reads CASSLGPHLEAFF. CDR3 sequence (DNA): TGTGCCAGCAGTTTGGGTCCACACCTCGAAGCTTTCTTT.

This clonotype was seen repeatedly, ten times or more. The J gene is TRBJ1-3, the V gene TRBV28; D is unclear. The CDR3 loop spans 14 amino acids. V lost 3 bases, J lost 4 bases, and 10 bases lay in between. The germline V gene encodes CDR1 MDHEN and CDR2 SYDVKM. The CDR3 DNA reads TGTGCCAGCAGTTTCATGGCCTGGGGAAACACCATATATTTT. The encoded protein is CASSFMAWGNTIYF.

CDR3 in DNA: TGTGCCAGCAGTTCGGGACAGGGAGAAAGCAATGAGCAGTTCTTC. It yields the protein CASSSGQGESNEQFF. V gene TRBV27 combines with J gene TRBJ2-1; 9 positions match TRBD1. The CDR3 covers 15 residues. Germline CDR1 reads MNHEY; CDR2 reads SMNVEV (reference sequence). V trimming: 4 bases; J trimming: 6 bases; junction bases outside the gene matches: 7.

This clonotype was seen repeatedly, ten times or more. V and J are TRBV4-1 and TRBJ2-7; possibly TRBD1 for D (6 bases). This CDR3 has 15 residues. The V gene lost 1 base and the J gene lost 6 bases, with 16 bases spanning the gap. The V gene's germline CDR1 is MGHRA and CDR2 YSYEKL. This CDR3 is CASSQVTGPRGEQYF. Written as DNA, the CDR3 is TGCGCCAGCAGCCAAGTGACAGGCCCAAGGGGCGAGCAGTACTTC.

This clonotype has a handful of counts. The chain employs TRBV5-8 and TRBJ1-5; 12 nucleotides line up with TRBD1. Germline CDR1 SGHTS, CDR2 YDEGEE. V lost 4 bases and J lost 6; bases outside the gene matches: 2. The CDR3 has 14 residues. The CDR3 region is CASSGDRGLQPQHF. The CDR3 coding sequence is TGTGCCAGCAGCGGGGACAGGGGGCTTCAGCCCCAGCATTTT.

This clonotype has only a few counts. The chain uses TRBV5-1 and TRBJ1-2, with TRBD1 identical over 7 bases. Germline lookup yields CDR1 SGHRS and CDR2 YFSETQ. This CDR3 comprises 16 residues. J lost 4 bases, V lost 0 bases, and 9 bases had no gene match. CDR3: CASSLAATGIPYGYTF. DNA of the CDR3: TGCGCCAGCAGCTTGGCGGCGACAGGGATTCCCTATGGCTACACCTTC.

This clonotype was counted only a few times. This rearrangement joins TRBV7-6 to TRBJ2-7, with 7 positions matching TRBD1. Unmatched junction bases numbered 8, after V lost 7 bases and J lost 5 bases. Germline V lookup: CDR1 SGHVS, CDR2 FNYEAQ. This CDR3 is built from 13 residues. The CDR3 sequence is CASNRQGADEQYF. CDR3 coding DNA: TGTGCCAGCAACCGACAGGGAGCGGACGAGCAGTACTTC. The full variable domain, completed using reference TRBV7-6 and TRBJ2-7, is GAGVSQSPRYKVTKRGQDVALRCDPISGHVSLYWYRQALGQGPEFLTYFNYEAQQDKSGLPNDRFSAERPEGSISTLTIQRTEQRDSAMYRCASNRQGADEQYFGPGTRLTVT.

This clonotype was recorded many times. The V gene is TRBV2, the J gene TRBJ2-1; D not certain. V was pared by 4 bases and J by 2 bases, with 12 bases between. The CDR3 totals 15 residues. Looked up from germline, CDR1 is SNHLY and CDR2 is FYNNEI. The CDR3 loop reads CASSVYRGAYNEQFF. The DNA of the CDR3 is TGTGCCAGCAGTGTATACCGAGGAGCCTACAATGAGCAGTTCTTC.

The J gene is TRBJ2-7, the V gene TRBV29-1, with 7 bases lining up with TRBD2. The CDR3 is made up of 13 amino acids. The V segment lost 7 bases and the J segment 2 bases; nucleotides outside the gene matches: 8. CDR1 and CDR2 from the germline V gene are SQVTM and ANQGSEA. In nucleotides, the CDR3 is TGCAGCGCCGCGGGACTAACCACCTACGAGCAGTACTTC. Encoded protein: CSAAGLTTYEQYF.

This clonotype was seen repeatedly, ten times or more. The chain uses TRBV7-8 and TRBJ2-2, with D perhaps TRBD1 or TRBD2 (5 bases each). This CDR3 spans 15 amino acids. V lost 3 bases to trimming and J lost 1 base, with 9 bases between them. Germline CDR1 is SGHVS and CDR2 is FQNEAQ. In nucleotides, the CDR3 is TGTGCCAGCAGCTTCCGGGACGGGAACACCGGGGAGCTGTTTTTT. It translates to CASSFRDGNTGELFF.

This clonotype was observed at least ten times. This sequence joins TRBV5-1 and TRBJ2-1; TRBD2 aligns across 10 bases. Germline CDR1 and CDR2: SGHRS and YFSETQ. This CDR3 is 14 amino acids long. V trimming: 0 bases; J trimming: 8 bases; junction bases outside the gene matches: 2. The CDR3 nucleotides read TGCGCCAGCAGCTTGGGCCTAGCGGGGGATGAGCAGTTCTTC. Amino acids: CASSLGLAGDEQFF. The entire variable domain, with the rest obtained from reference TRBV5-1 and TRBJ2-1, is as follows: KAGVTQTPRYLIKTRGQQVTLSCSPISGHRSVSWYQQTPGQGLQFLFEYFSETQRNKGNFPGRFSGRQFSNSRSEMNVSTLELGDSALYLCASSLGLAGDEQFFGPGTRLTVL.

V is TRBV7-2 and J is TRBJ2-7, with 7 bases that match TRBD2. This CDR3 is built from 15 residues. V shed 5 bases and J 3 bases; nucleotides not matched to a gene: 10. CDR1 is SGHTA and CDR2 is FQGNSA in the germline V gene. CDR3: CASSRSSGGYYEQYF. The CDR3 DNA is TGTGCCAGCAGCCGCTCTAGCGGAGGTTACTACGAGCAGTACTTC.

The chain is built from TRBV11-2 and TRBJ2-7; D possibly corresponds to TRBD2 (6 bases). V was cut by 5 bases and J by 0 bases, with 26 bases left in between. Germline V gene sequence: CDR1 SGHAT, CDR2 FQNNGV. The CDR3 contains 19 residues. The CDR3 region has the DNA TGTGCCAGCAGCGGATCCGGGACGTACGGAGGGGCCCGCTCCTACGAGCAGTACTTC. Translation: CASSGSGTYGGARSYEQYF.

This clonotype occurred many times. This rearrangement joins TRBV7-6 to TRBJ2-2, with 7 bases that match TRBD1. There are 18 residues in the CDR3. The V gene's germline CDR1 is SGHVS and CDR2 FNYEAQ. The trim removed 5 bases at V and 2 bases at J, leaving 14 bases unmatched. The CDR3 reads CASSAKIQGSTNTGELFF. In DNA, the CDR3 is TGTGCCAGCAGCGCTAAAATACAGGGGTCAACTAACACCGGGGAGCTGTTTTTT.

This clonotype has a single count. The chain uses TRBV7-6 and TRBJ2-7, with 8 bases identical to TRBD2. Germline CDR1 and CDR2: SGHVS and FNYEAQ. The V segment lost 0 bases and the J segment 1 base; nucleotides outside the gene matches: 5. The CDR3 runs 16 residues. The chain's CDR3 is CASSLAGGGRSYEQYF. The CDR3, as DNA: TGTGCCAGCAGCTTAGCGGGCGGGGGGCGATCCTACGAGCAGTACTTC.

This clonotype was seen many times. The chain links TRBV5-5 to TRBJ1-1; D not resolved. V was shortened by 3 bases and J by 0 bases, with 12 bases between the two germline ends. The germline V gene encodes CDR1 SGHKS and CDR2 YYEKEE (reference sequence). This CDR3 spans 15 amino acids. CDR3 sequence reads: CASSWTWRMNTEAFF. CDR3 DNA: TGTGCCAGCAGCTGGACGTGGCGGATGAACACTGAAGCTTTCTTT.

The CDR3 DNA follows: TGTGCCAGCGAAGCGGATTCAAACGGCTACACCTTC. Protein: CASEADSNGYTF. The V gene is TRBV6-1, the J gene TRBJ1-2, with unresolved D. CDR1 and CDR2 (germline): MNHNS, SASEGT. The length of the CDR3 is 12 residues. The V end was cut by 8 bases, the J end by 8 bases, with 15 bases between.

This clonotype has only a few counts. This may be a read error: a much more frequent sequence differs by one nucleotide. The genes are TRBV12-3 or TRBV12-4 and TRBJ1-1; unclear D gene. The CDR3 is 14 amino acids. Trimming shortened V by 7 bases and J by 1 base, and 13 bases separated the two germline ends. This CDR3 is CASNLVPQNTEAFF. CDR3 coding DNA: TGTGCCAGCAATTTGGTCCCCCAGAACACTGAAGCTTTCTTT.

The CDR3 reads CSAKTSGTALEETQYF. Written as DNA, the CDR3 is TGCAGTGCTAAGACTAGCGGGACGGCCCTCGAAGAGACCCAGTACTTC. This chain uses TRBV20-1 with TRBJ2-5; 11 bases line up with TRBD2. This CDR3 has 16 amino acids. Germline V gives CDR1 DFQATT, CDR2 SNEGSKA (reference sequence). V lost 4 bases to trimming and J lost 3 bases; unmatched junction nucleotides: 10.

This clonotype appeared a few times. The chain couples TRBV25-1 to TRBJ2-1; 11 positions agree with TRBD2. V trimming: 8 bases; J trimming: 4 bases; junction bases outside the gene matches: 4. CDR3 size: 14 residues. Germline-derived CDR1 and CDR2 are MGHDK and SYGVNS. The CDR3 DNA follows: TGTGCCAGCTCGACTAGCGGGATTTACAATGAGCAGTTCTTC. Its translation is CASSTSGIYNEQFF. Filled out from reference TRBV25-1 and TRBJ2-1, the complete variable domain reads EADIYQTPRYLVIGTGKKITLECSQTMGHDKMYWYQQDPGMELHLIHYSYGVNSTEKGDLSSESTVSRIRTEHFPLTLESARPSHTSQYLCASSTSGIYNEQFFGPGTRLTVL.